These 9 T cell receptor beta chains were all obtained from the same sample, sequenced in a study of regulatory T cells in long-lasting Graves disease. Both iRepertoire HTBI primers and Arm-PCR of CDR3 regions were used to build the TCR beta libraries. TCRdb re-called the multiplex PCR reads through MiXCR, storing one row per CDR3 protein. The profile shows roughly 500,000 distinct CDR3 sequences, 14% of them singletons. Stated time point: newly diagnosed GD, antithyroid drugs for less than 3 months. Generation of the TCR library employed RNA extracted from PBMCs. This same sample was also taken into another study, of T cells in Graves' hyperthyroidism and ophthalmopathy.

Here the sequenced sample was peripheral blood mononuclear cells (PBMCs), taken at new diagnosis, from a patient treated with antithyroid drugs. The receptor set was obtained from a woman between 45 and 60 years old with Graves disease.

This clonotype has ten or more counts. This chain uses TRBV2 with TRBJ2-3; the D gene is possibly TRBD2 (6 bases). The V end lost 2 bases, the J end lost 2 bases, and 17 bases lay between the germline ends. The CDR3 covers 17 residues. The germline V gene has CDR1 SNHLY and CDR2 FYNNEI. The CDR3: CASSERHLEGITDTQYF. The CDR3 DNA reads TGTGCCAGCAGTGAACGCCATTTGGAGGGTATCACAGATACGCAGTATTTT.

The sample holds many counts of this clonotype. The chain uses TRBV2 and TRBJ1-5; D remains ambiguous. Trimming shortened V by 2 bases and J by 0 bases, and 5 bases separated the two germline ends. The CDR3 contains 14 residues. Germline loops: CDR1 SNHLY, CDR2 FYNNEI. The CDR3 DNA sequence: TGTGCCAGCAGTGAACAGATTAGCAATCAGCCCCAGCATTTT. Its protein product is CASSEQISNQPQHF.

This clonotype was recorded many times. The chain combines TRBV28 with TRBJ2-7; the D call may be TRBD1 or TRBD2 (5 bases each). Germline assignment: CDR1 MDHEN and CDR2 SYDVKM. Trimming pared 5 bases from V and 0 bases from J, leaving 8 bases between. The CDR3 contains 13 residues. The CDR3 coding sequence is TGTGCCAGCAGTGGGACGGCCTCCTACGAGCAGTACTTC. This codes for CASSGTASYEQYF. Drawing the rest from reference TRBV28 and TRBJ2-7, the complete variable domain is DVKVTQSSRYLVKRTGEKVFLECVQDMDHENMFWYRQDPGLGLRLIYFSYDVKMKEKGDIPEGYSVSREKKERFSLILESASTNQTSMYLCASSGTASYEQYFGPGTRLTVT.

The CDR3 DNA sequence: TGTGCCATCAGCTACGACAGGTCCGCATACAATGAGCAGTTCTTC. Its translation: CAISYDRSAYNEQFF. This chain uses TRBV10-3 with TRBJ2-1; a possible D gene is TRBD1 (6 bases). The germline V gene has CDR1 ENHRY and CDR2 SYGVKD. Trimming shortened V by 6 bases and J by 4 bases, and 16 bases separated the two germline ends. This CDR3 has 15 residues.

Ten or more counts support this clonotype. The CDR3 DNA sequence: TGTGCCAGTAGGGAGACTGACAGGGGTGAAGCTTTCTTT. It is translated as CASRETDRGEAFF. The chain links TRBV19 to TRBJ1-1; TRBD1 matches 8 bases. The CDR3 extends over 13 amino acids. The germline V gene encodes CDR1 LNHDA and CDR2 SQIVND (reference sequence). The V and J ends lost 6 bases and 7 bases, in that order; junction bases with no gene match: 7.

This clonotype has a handful of counts. The V call is TRBV5-1, the J call TRBJ2-4; D is possibly TRBD2 (5 bases). This CDR3 spans 14 amino acids. Trimming shortened V by 4 bases and J by 3 bases, and 11 bases separated the two germline ends. CDR1 and CDR2 from the germline V gene are SGHRS and YFSETQ. In DNA, the CDR3 is TGCGCCAGCAGCCTGGGGAGTGGCAAAAACATTCAGTACTTC. It yields the protein CASSLGSGKNIQYF.

This clonotype was seen ten or more times. This chain links TRBV5-6 with TRBJ1-2; no firm D call. V dropped 0 bases and J dropped 1 base, with 7 bases sitting between them. Germline lookup yields CDR1 SGHDT and CDR2 YYEEEE. The length of the CDR3 is 14 residues. In DNA, the CDR3 is TGTGCCAGCAGCTTGGTCGCCAGTAACTATGGCTACACCTTC. Amino acids: CASSLVASNYGYTF.

This clonotype appeared many times. This sequence joins TRBV7-2 and TRBJ2-7; no clear D. Trimming stripped 4 bases from V and 0 bases from J, with 10 bases between. The CDR3 length is 14 residues. CDR1 and CDR2 (germline): SGHTA, FQGNSA. The DNA for the CDR3 is TGTGCCAGCAGCTCGGCAGGCTACTCCTACGAGCAGTACTTC. Translation: CASSSAGYSYEQYF.

This clonotype has a handful of counts. This chain connects TRBV5-1 to TRBJ2-7; TRBD2 matches at 8 bases. The CDR3 covers 14 residues. V trimming: 4 bases; J trimming: 0 bases; junction bases outside the gene matches: 3. Germline CDR1 SGHRS, CDR2 YFSETQ. In nucleotides, the CDR3 is TGCGCCAGCAGCGCTAGCGGGTACTCCTACGAGCAGTACTTC. Its protein is CASSASGYSYEQYF.